What follows are 27 T cell receptor beta chains derived from one specimen sequenced in a study of beta chain features in type 1 diabetes. The sequenced template was cDNA made from the entire isolated RNA. The assay was immunoSEQ multiplex PCR, and TCRdb's table has in-frame clones only and misses some. Of around 400,000 clones listed, over 13% are singletons. Sequencing used naive CD4+ T cells from blood. The receptors derive from a woman under 30 in good health.

This chain connects TRBV9 to TRBJ2-5; D remains ambiguous. The CDR3 spans 14 residues. Germline V gene data show CDR1 as SGDLS and CDR2 as YYNGEE. V lost 3 bases, J lost 2 bases, and 11 bases lay in between. The CDR3 protein is CASSAQSGQETQYF. The CDR3 region has the DNA TGTGCCAGCAGCGCGCAGTCAGGTCAAGAGACCCAGTACTTC. Filled out from reference TRBV9 and TRBJ2-5, the complete variable domain reads DSGVTQTPKHLITATGQRVTLRCSPRSGDLSVYWYQQSLDQGLQFLIQYYNGEERAKGNILERFSAQQFPDLHSELNLSSLELGDSALYFCASSAQSGQETQYFGPGTRLLVL.

This chain connects TRBV12-5 to TRBJ2-1, with TRBD2 identical over 7 bases. CDR3 size: 13 residues. After removal of 5 bases from V and 9 bases from J, the junction contained 7 bases not matched to a gene. CDR1 and CDR2 from the germline V gene are LGHNT and FRNRAP. CDR3 in amino acids: CASGMTSPSEQFF. CDR3 nucleotide sequence: TGTGCTAGTGGTATGACTAGCCCAAGTGAGCAGTTCTTC.

The CDR3 region is CASRRDRVNEQFF. The CDR3 nucleotides read TGTGCCAGCCGGCGGGACAGGGTTAATGAGCAGTTCTTC. The rearrangement uses TRBV11-2 and TRBJ2-1, with 9 nucleotides matching TRBD1. CDR1 is SGHAT and CDR2 is FQNNGV in the germline V gene. V lost 8 bases, J lost 7 bases, and 6 bases stayed unmatched. This CDR3 has 13 residues.

This chain links TRBV9 with TRBJ2-1; TRBD2 aligns across 10 bases. CDR1 and CDR2 (germline): SGDLS, YYNGEE. The V gene end was trimmed by 0 bases and the J gene end by 6 bases; junction bases not matched to a gene: 6. The CDR3 is 16 amino acids. The CDR3 bases are TGTGCCAGCAGCGTAGTTAGCGGGAGGATGGTCAATGAGCAGTTCTTC. It specifies CASSVVSGRMVNEQFF.

The sample holds a few counts of this clone. This rearrangement joins TRBV9 to TRBJ2-5; D is perhaps TRBD2 (5 bases). The ends were cut back, 3 bases at V and 4 bases at J, with 19 bases in the middle. The CDR3 consists of 16 residues. Germline V gene data show CDR1 as SGDLS and CDR2 as YYNGEE. The CDR3 coding sequence is TGTGCCAGCAGCGAGGGAGATCTCAGGCTAAGAGAGACCCAGTACTTC. Translated: CASSEGDLRLRETQYF.

CDR3 in DNA: TGCAGCGGCGAAGGGCCGCGGGGAGAGCAGTACTTC. It specifies CSGEGPRGEQYF. The chain is built from TRBV29-1 and TRBJ2-5; maybe TRBD2 (6 bases). Germline CDR1 is SQVTM and CDR2 is ANQGSEA. This CDR3 has 12 amino acids. V was clipped by 7 bases and J by 11 bases, with 20 bases between them.

This clone turned up a few times. This rearrangement joins TRBV18 to TRBJ2-1; 7 bases match TRBD2. V dropped 3 bases and J dropped 5; count of bases not matched to a gene: 7. This CDR3 region has 15 residues. Germline V lookup: CDR1 KGHSH, CDR2 LQKENI. Here the CDR3 reads CASSPVSSGNNEQFF. CDR3 DNA: TGTGCCAGCTCACCCGTCTCTAGCGGCAACAATGAGCAGTTCTTC.

The rearrangement links TRBV28 to TRBJ1-5; D perhaps matches TRBD1 (5 bases). Germline CDR1 reads MDHEN; CDR2 reads SYDVKM. This CDR3 has 15 residues. Between the trimmed V and J ends, which lost 6 bases and 6 bases, there was a span of 18 bases. The CDR3 protein is CASSRGDRNFQPQHF. The CDR3 nucleotides are TGTGCCAGCAGCCGCGGGGACCGTAATTTTCAGCCCCAGCATTTT.

The chain employs TRBV9 and TRBJ2-7; TRBD1 matches 7 bases. The J segment lost 2 bases and the V segment lost 6 bases, leaving 8 bases of the junction unmatched. This CDR3 has 14 amino acids. Germline V lookup: CDR1 SGDLS, CDR2 YYNGEE. CDR3 bases: TGTGCCAGCACCCGGACAGGAACCACCTACGAGCAGTACTTC. Translated: CASTRTGTTYEQYF.

On this clone itself: The sample holds other DNA sequences that translate to the same CDR3. The J gene is TRBJ2-1, the V gene TRBV30; D not certain. Germline V gene sequence: CDR1 GTSNPN, CDR2 SVGIG (reference sequence). Trimming left V 0 bases short and J 7 bases short, with 4 bases between. The CDR3 extends over 11 amino acids. The CDR3 loop reads CAWSVLNEQFF. The CDR3 coding sequence is TGTGCCTGGAGTGTACTGAATGAGCAGTTCTTC. Combining the CDR3 with reference TRBV30 and TRBJ2-1 gives the whole variable domain SQTIHQWPATLVQPVGSPLSLECTVEGTSNPNLYWYRQAAGRGLQLLFYSVGIGQISSEVPQNLSASRPQDRQFILSSKKLLLSDSGFYLCAWSVLNEQFFGPGTRLTVL.

Only a few counts were recorded for this clone. V gene TRBV7-3 combines with J gene TRBJ2-3, with 12 bases that match TRBD2. CDR1 and CDR2 from the germline V gene are SGHTA and FQGTGA. Unmatched junction bases numbered 5, after V lost 5 bases and J lost 5 bases. This CDR3 is built from 15 residues. The CDR3 region has the DNA TGTGCCAGCAGCCAGACTAGCGGGAGAAAAGATACGCAGTATTTT. Translating gives CASSQTSGRKDTQYF.

CDR3 sequence: CASSYSTVSGANVLTF. The CDR3 nucleotides read TGTGCCAGCAGTTACTCGACAGTCTCTGGGGCCAACGTCCTGACTTTC. The chain combines TRBV6-5 with TRBJ2-6; TRBD1 is a possible D gene (5 bases). Germline assignment: CDR1 MNHEY and CDR2 SVGAGI. V was cut by 0 bases and J by 0 bases, with 6 bases left in between. The CDR3 is made up of 16 amino acids.

This clone was observed a few times. This chain uses TRBV29-1 with TRBJ1-2, with 7 bases aligning to TRBD1. Unmatched junction bases numbered 9, after V lost 6 bases and J lost 8 bases. Germline assignment: CDR1 SQVTM and CDR2 ANQGSEA. This CDR3 is 12 amino acids long. CDR3 DNA: TGCAGCGTATCAAGACAGGGCCGCGGCTACACCTTC. Protein sequence: CSVSRQGRGYTF.

This clone was seen only a few times. The chain employs TRBV27 and TRBJ1-4, with D tentatively TRBD1 (6 bases). Looked up from germline, CDR1 is MNHEY and CDR2 is SMNVEV (reference sequence). The CDR3 spans 14 residues. V lost 5 bases and J 6 bases, leaving 13 bases between the germline ends. In DNA form, the CDR3 reads TGTGCCAGCAGTGATGACAGGAGTTATGAAAAACTGTTTTTT. Protein: CASSDDRSYEKLFF. Full variable domain (remainder filled in from reference TRBV27 and TRBJ1-4): EAQVTQNPRYLITVTGKKLTVTCSQNMNHEYMSWYRQDPGLGLRQIYYSMNVEVTDKGDVPEGYKVSRKEKRNFPLILESPSPNQTSLYFCASSDDRSYEKLFFGSGTQLSVL.

The chain uses TRBV14 and TRBJ2-1, with 9 bases lining up with TRBD1. Trimming at V came to 1 base and at J to 6 bases, leaving 7 bases not matched to a gene. CDR1 is SGHDN, CDR2 FVKESK, per germline. The CDR3 covers 16 residues. DNA for the CDR3: TGTGCCAGCAGCCAAGTCAGGACAGGGGTTGGCAATGAGCAGTTCTTC. Translating it yields CASSQVRTGVGNEQFF.

This clone occurred a few times. This chain joins TRBV30 and TRBJ1-3; D is unclear. The germline V and J ends were trimmed by 5 bases and 2 bases, with 10 bases remaining between them. The CDR3 is made up of 13 amino acids. Germline assignment: CDR1 GTSNPN and CDR2 SVGIG (reference sequence). As DNA, the CDR3 is TGTGCCTGGGTCGGACTGACTGGAAACACCATATATTTT. Its protein product is CAWVGLTGNTIYF. The entire variable domain, with the rest obtained from reference TRBV30 and TRBJ1-3, is as follows: SQTIHQWPATLVQPVGSPLSLECTVEGTSNPNLYWYRQAAGRGLQLLFYSVGIGQISSEVPQNLSASRPQDRQFILSSKKLLLSDSGFYLCAWVGLTGNTIYFGEGSWLTVV.

This clone has a single count. V usage is TRBV27 and J usage is TRBJ1-5, with 7 positions matching TRBD1. With V trimmed by 6 bases and J by 2 bases, 4 bases remained unmatched. Germline lookup yields CDR1 MNHEY and CDR2 SMNVEV (reference sequence). This CDR3 is built from 14 residues. In DNA form, the CDR3 reads TGTGCCAGCAGACGTGGACAGGGCAATCAGCCCCAGCATTTT. Protein product: CASRRGQGNQPQHF.

This clone was counted between two and nine times. V and J are TRBV9 and TRBJ2-7; D perhaps matches TRBD2 (5 bases). Trimming cost V 3 bases and J 6 bases, with 16 bases left between them. Looked up from germline, CDR1 is SGDLS and CDR2 is YYNGEE. The CDR3 length is 14 residues. CDR3 protein: CASSARAGPSEQYF. CDR3 DNA: TGTGCCAGCAGCGCGCGGGCAGGCCCGAGCGAGCAGTACTTC.

This clone was observed a handful of times. The chain couples TRBV6-5 to TRBJ2-2; no clear D gene. The length of the CDR3 is 13 residues. CDR1 and CDR2 (germline): MNHEY, SVGAGI. The V and J ends lost 11 bases and 0 bases respectively, with 10 bases between them. This CDR3 reads CAARVANTGELFF. Written as DNA, the CDR3 is TGTGCCGCCCGAGTGGCGAACACCGGGGAGCTGTTTTTT.

This clone turned up a few times. J is TRBJ2-3 and V is TRBV29-1, with 9 bases lining up with TRBD2. With 1 base clipped from V and 2 bases from J, the junction kept 4 bases outside the gene matches. Germline V CDR1 and CDR2: SQVTM, ANQGSEA. The CDR3 length is 15 residues. CDR3 nucleotide sequence: TGCAGCGTTGAAGTTCTAGCGGGATTCACAGATACGCAGTATTTT. Residues: CSVEVLAGFTDTQYF.

The rearrangement links TRBV25-1 to TRBJ2-4, with 14 bases matching TRBD2. This CDR3 comprises 16 residues. Germline V gives CDR1 MGHDK, CDR2 SYGVNS. V was clipped by 3 bases and J by 12 bases; unmatched bases: 10. The CDR3 coding sequence is TGTGCCAGCAGTGAGTATGGGACTAGCGGGAGCAGTGATCAGTACTTC. It codes for CASSEYGTSGSSDQYF.

The genes are TRBV29-1 and TRBJ2-5; a weak D match, TRBD2 (6 bases). The CDR3 totals 14 residues. Deletions cut 3 bases from V and 2 bases from J, with 13 bases between. Per germline, CDR1 SQVTM and CDR2 ANQGSEA. This CDR3 reads CSVEGGALQETQYF. The DNA for the CDR3 is TGCAGCGTTGAGGGGGGTGCACTTCAAGAGACCCAGTACTTC.

The chain has TRBV5-6 and TRBJ2-3; 15 bases map to TRBD2. The CDR3 is 17 residues long. Germline loops: CDR1 SGHDT, CDR2 YYEEEE. V dropped 4 bases and J dropped 4; count of bases not matched to a gene: 7. Written as DNA, the CDR3 is TGTGCCAGCAGCCCCAGGACTAGCGGGAGGGGCGCAGATACGCAGTATTTT. It codes for CASSPRTSGRGADTQYF. Complete variable domain (other parts from reference TRBV5-6 and TRBJ2-3): DAGVTQSPTHLIKTRGQQVTLRCSPKSGHDTVSWYQQALGQGPQFIFQYYEEEERQRGNFPDRFSGHQFPNYSSELNVNALLLGDSALYLCASSPRTSGRGADTQYFGPGTRLTVL.

This clone was observed a few times. This chain joins TRBV7-9 and TRBJ2-5, with TRBD1 matching 8 bases. Per the germline V gene, CDR1 is SEHNR and CDR2 is FQNEAQ (reference sequence). V lost 0 bases to trimming and J lost 0 bases; unmatched junction nucleotides: 6. This CDR3 is 17 amino acids long. CDR3 DNA: TGTGCCAGCAGCTTAGCCCGGACAGGGCTGTACCAAGAGACCCAGTACTTC. This translates into CASSLARTGLYQETQYF.

The chain is built from TRBV18 and TRBJ2-7; 8 nucleotides align to TRBD1. Losses at the gene ends were 3 bases for V and 2 bases for J; bases not matched to a gene: 3. CDR3 length equals 14 residues. CDR1 and CDR2 from the germline V gene are KGHSH and LQKENI. CDR3 DNA sequence: TGTGCCAGCTCACCGGACAGGGAGACCTACGAGCAGTACTTC. Protein product: CASSPDRETYEQYF.

This chain connects TRBV28 to TRBJ1-2; 7 bases are shared with TRBD1. Germline CDR1 MDHEN, CDR2 SYDVKM. The CDR3 extends over 13 amino acids. The ends lost 5 bases at V and 4 bases at J; junction bases unmatched: 4. The CDR3 DNA is TGTGCCAGCAGTCCGACAGGGACCTATGGCTACACCTTC. Translating it yields CASSPTGTYGYTF.

The chain links TRBV27 to TRBJ2-7, with D tentatively TRBD1 (6 bases). This CDR3 contains 14 residues. Between the trimmed V and J ends, which lost 11 bases and 3 bases, there was a span of 20 bases. CDR1 and CDR2 (germline): MNHEY, SMNVEV (reference sequence). The CDR3 nucleotides are TGTGCCCCCAGGGGACCCGCATTAATCTACGAGCAGTACTTC. Amino acids: CAPRGPALIYEQYF.